These 2 T cell receptor beta chains originate from one sample sequenced in a study of Graves' ophthalmopathy and Graves' hyperthyroidism. The study amplified TCR beta CDR3 regions using RNA transcripts. Second-round multiplex PCR came after first-round RT-PCR with HTBI primers. Via MiXCR, TCRdb re-called the multiplex PCR reads, giving one row per CDR3 protein. The sample has about 600,000 distinct CDR3 sequences, approximately 35% seen once. Sequenced input: peripheral blood or thyroid tissue (not recorded which). Every receptor here comes from an adult man with Graves' hyperthyroidism.

As concerns this clonotype: A clone one base away is much larger, so this may be a read error. V gene TRBV5-4 combines with J gene TRBJ2-5; 7 nucleotides line up with TRBD1. CDR1 and CDR2 from the germline V gene are SGHNT and YYREEE (reference sequence). The CDR3 runs to 17 residues. The CDR3 is CASSLRVGTAAGETRYF. CDR3 sequence (DNA): TGTGCCAGCAGCTTGCGTGTGGGGACAGCGGCCGGGGAGACCCGGTACTTC.

This clonotype has a handful of counts. Lacking the conserved final phenylalanine or tryptophan, this CDR3 likely reflects a read error. The limits of the CDR3 on the DNA are not certain, so only TCRdb's listed CDR3 is given. The V gene is TRBV7-2, the J gene TRBJ2-6; the table's D call, TRBD2, was not checked against the DNA. Per germline, CDR1 SGHTA and CDR2 FQGNSA. The CDR3 length equals 18 residues, ends included. CDR3 sequence reads: CASSSTNPLAPGANVLVL.